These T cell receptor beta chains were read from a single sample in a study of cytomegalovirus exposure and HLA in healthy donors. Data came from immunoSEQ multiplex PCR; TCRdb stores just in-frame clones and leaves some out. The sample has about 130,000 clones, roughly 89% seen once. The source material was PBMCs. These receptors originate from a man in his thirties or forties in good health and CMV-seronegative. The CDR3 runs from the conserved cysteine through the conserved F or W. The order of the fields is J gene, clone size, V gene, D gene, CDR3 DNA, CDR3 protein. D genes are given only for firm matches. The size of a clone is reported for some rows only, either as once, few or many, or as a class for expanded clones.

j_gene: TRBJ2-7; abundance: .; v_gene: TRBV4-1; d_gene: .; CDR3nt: TGCGCCAGCAGCCATAACAGGGACTACGAGCAGTACTTC; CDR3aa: CASSHNRDYEQYF
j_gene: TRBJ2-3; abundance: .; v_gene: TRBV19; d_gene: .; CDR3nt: TGTGCCAGTAGTGGCACAGGGTGGAGCACAGATACGCAGTATTTT; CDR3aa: CASSGTGWSTDTQYF
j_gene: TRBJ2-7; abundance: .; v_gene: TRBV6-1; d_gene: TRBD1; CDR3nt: TGTGCCAGCAGTGATCCGGGCTACAGGGGGACCTACGAGCAGTACTTC; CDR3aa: CASSDPGYRGTYEQYF
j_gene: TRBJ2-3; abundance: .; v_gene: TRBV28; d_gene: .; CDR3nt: TGTGCCAGCAGTTTATCATCGAGCGGAGATACGCAGTATTTT; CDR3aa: CASSLSSSGDTQYF
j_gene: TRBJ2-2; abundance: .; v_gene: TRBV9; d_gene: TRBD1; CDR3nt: TGTGCCAGCAGCGGACGACAGGGGGTAATAGCCGGGGAGCTGTTTTTT; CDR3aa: CASSGRQGVIAGELFF
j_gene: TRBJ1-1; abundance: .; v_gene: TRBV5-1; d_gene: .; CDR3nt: TGCGCCAGCAGCGAAGACTTAGGGGACACTGAAGCTTTCTTT; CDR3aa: CASSEDLGDTEAFF
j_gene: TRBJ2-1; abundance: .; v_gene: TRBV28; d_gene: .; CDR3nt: TGTGCCAGCAGTTTACAAGGATTGGGGGGACCTTACAATGAGCAGTTCTTC; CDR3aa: CASSLQGLGGPYNEQFF
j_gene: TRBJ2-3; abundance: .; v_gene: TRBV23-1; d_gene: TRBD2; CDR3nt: TGCGCCAGCAGTCAATCCCTTTCGCTAGCGGGGGGCCAAAGTCGTAGCGATACGCAGTATTTT; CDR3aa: CASSQSLSLAGGQSRSDTQYF
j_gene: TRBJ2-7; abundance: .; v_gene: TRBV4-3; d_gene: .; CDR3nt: TGCGCCAGCAGCCAAGTCCCCCTAGCGTCCGAGCAGTACTTC; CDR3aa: CASSQVPLASEQYF
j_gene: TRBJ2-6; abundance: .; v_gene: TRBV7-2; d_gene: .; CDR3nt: TGTGCCAGCAGCCCGGACAGAGGATTCTCTGGGGCCAACGTCCTGACTTTC; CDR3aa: CASSPDRGFSGANVLTF
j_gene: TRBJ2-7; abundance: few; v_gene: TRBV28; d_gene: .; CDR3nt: TGTGCCAGCAGCTATAGGACATCCTACGAGCAGTACTTC; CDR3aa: CASSYRTSYEQYF
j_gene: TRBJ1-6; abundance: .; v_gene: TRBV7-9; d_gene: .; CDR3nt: TGTGCCAGCAGCCGCCGCGCGGGCTCCTATAATTCACCCCTCCACTTT; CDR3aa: CASSRRAGSYNSPLHF
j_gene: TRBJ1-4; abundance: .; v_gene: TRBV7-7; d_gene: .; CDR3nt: TGTGCAACCTACATGGGTCCCAGGGCTAATGAAAAACTGTTTTTT; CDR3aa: CATYMGPRANEKLFF
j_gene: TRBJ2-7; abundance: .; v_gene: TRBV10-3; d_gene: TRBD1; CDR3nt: TGTGCCATCAGTGCGGGACAGGGCTACGAGCAGTACTTC; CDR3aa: CAISAGQGYEQYF
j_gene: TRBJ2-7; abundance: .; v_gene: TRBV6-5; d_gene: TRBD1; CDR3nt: TGTGCCAGCAGGACCGGGACAGGCTTCGCCTACGAGCAGTACTTC; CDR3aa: CASRTGTGFAYEQYF
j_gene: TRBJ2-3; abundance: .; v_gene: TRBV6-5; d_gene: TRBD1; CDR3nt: TGTGCCAGCAGCCACAGGGGACCGGGCGATACGCAGTATTTT; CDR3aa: CASSHRGPGDTQYF
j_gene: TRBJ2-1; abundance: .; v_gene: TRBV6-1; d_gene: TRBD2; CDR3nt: TGTGCCATCTCCGGGACTAGTTACAATGAGCAGTTCTTC; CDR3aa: CAISGTSYNEQFF
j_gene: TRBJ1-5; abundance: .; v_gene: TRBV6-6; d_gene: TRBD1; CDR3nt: TGTGCCAGCAGTTGGGACAGGGGAAATCAGCCCCAGCATTTT; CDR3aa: CASSWDRGNQPQHF
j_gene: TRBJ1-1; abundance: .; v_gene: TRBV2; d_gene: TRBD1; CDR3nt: TGTGCCTGCGGACGGGACAGGGTATCCACTGAAGCTTTCTTT; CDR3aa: CACGRDRVSTEAFF
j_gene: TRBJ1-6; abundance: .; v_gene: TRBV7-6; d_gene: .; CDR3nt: TGTGCCAGCAGCTTGCGGGGCCAGGAATCACCCCTCCACTTT; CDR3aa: CASSLRGQESPLHF
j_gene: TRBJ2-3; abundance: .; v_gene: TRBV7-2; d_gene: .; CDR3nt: TGTGCCAGCAGCTCGGCGGGGGAGGGGGCAGATACGCAGTATTTT; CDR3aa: CASSSAGEGADTQYF
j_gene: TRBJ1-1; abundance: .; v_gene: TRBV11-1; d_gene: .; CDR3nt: TGTGCCAGCAGCTTAGCTGGGGGAGGCACTGAAGCTTTCTTT; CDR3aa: CASSLAGGGTEAFF
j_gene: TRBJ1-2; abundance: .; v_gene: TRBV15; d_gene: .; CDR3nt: TGTGCCACCAGCAGAGAGGGGGCTTCTAACTATGGCTACACCTTC; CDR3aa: CATSREGASNYGYTF
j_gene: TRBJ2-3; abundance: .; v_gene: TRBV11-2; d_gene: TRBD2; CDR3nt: TGTGCCAGCACCCCACGGTTAGCGGGCCCCGATACGCAGTATTTT; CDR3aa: CASTPRLAGPDTQYF
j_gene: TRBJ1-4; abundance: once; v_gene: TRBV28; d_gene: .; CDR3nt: TGTGCCACCGGGGGGGCTAATGAAAAACTGTTTTTT; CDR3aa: CATGGANEKLFF
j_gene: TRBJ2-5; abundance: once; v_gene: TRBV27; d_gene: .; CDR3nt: TGTGCCAGCAGTCTTGACATTTACCAAGAGACCCAGTACTTC; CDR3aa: CASSLDIYQETQYF
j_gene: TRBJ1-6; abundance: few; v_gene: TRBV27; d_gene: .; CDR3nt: TGTGCCAGCCGCGCGGGGGGCTGGAACTCACCCCTCCACTTT; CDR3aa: CASRAGGWNSPLHF
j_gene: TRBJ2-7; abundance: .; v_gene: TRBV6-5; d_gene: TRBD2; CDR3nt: TGTGCCAGTGGACTAGCGGGCGGCTCCTACGAGCAGTACTTC; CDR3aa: CASGLAGGSYEQYF
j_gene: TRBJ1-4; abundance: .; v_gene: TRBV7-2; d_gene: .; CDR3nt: TGTGCCAGCAGCTTAGCGCTTCGGGGGGAAAAACTGTTTTTT; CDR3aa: CASSLALRGEKLFF
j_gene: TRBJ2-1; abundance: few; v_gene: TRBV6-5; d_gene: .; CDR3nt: TGTGCCAGCACCCCCTTGCAGGGTAGAAATGAGCAGTTCTTC; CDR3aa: CASTPLQGRNEQFF
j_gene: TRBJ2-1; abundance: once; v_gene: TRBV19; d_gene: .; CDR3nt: TGTGCCAGTAGTATACAGGTCCTTTCCTACAATGAGCAGTTCTTC; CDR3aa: CASSIQVLSYNEQFF